This T cell receptor beta chain came from a study of T cell repertoires in cytomegalovirus infection (dated by TCRdb to the late 2010s). Background on the whole study: Peptide stimulations targeted recently identified HLA-C-restricted CMV epitopes, whose presentation resists viral immunomodulation, together with well-studied HLA-B-restricted epitopes. Donor HLA type was relevant to the analysis, because carriage of CMV infection together with the matching HLA type was indicated by public TCR beta signatures. What the work shows at the level of the full study, not this receptor alone: The ex vivo response was dominated by HLA-C-restricted CMV-specific TCR beta clonotypes, which also provided the single most frequent clonotype in two of eight donors. In both this cohort and an independent roughly 360-donor cohort, the cumulative frequency of public TCR beta family members distinguished carriers of CMV infection plus the relevant HLA type.

This clonotype was seen a few times. The antigen it recognizes is unknown. Base qualities are not provided; no much larger clone lies one nucleotide away. The treatment or condition label corresponds to: in vitro stimulation with specific CMV peptide epitopes to enrich CMV-specific T cells. The CDR3 starts with the cysteine, ends with the valine, and has 17 residues. Of the read, only the CDR3 DNA is kept; its 51 bases are in frame from base 1. The germline V gene (reference sequence) yields SEHNR for CDR1 and FQNEAQ for CDR2. Trimming leaves V shorter by 5 bases and J shorter by 1 base, with the junction holding 12 bases beyond the gene matches. The sequencing machine was an Illumina HiSeq 1500. TCRdb applied fastp at Q25 and MiXCR to the public reads, then kept only in-frame beta chains. Identical CDR3 protein sequences are pooled into one entry, listed with their most common genes and DNA. This sample holds around 770,000 distinct CDR3 sequences; about 28% were observed only once. The ten largest clonotypes hold 10% to 15% of the sample.

This TCR was recovered from a human donor in good health (CMV status not recorded). Some clones in this sample may be carry-over from other donors' samples. The sequence joins TRBV7-9 to TRBJ2-7; the central 9 bases match TRBD1. This specimen consisted of cultured CD8+ T cells from PBMCs, obtained from culture after CMV antigen stimulation. The CDR3 here reads CASSPSPGTGTSYEQYV. The DNA is TGTGCCAGCAGCCCGAGTCCTGGGACAGGGACATCCTACGAGCAGTACGTC.